The 25 T cell receptor beta chains below were found in one sample sequenced in a study of cytomegalovirus exposure and HLA in healthy donors. PCR involved 60 Vbeta and 13 Jbeta primers. The repertoire was sequenced with immunoSEQ multiplex PCR; TCRdb's copy has only in-frame clones and lacks some. Among more than 100,000 clones listed, about 62% were seen once. Material for sequencing was PBMCs. The receptor source for this set is a woman aged 40 to 50 in good health and CMV-seropositive.

This clone was observed a few times. CDR3 bases: TGTGCCAGCAGCTCTCAGGGAACTGGGGCCAACGTCCTGACTTTC. Translated, it gives CASSSQGTGANVLTF. The genes are TRBV7-3 and TRBJ2-6, with D perhaps matching TRBD1 (5 bases). CDR3 length: 15 residues. Germline lookup yields CDR1 SGHTA and CDR2 FQGTGA. The ends were cut back, 4 bases at V and 2 bases at J, with 9 bases in the middle.

The rearrangement joins TRBV15 to TRBJ2-1, with 9 nucleotides matching TRBD1. Germline V gene lookup returns CDR1 LNHNV and CDR2 YYDKDF (reference sequence). Trimming removed 3 bases from V and 10 bases from J; junction bases left unmatched: 10. This CDR3 comprises 15 residues. CDR3 loop: CATSRAGTGFSEQFF. As DNA, the CDR3 is TGTGCCACCAGCAGGGCCGGGACAGGGTTTAGCGAGCAGTTCTTC.

The genes are TRBV28 and TRBJ2-3, with 8 bases identical to TRBD1. The germline CDR1 and CDR2 sequences are MDHEN and SYDVKM. The V segment lost 2 bases and the J segment 3 bases; nucleotides outside the gene matches: 10. The CDR3 covers 17 residues. In DNA form, the CDR3 reads TGTGCCAGCAGTTTACCACTCGACAGGGGTGGGACAGATACGCAGTATTTT. It yields the protein CASSLPLDRGGTDTQYF.

The V call is TRBV5-1, the J call TRBJ2-7; tentative D call: TRBD1 (5 bases). The V end was cut by 5 bases, the J end by 5 bases, with 8 bases between. Germline V gives CDR1 SGHRS, CDR2 YFSETQ. This CDR3 spans 11 amino acids. CDR3 residues: CASRAGNEQYF. CDR3 nucleotides: TGCGCCAGCAGGGCAGGGAACGAGCAGTACTTC. The full variable domain, with the rest looked up from reference TRBV5-1 and TRBJ2-7, is KAGVTQTPRYLIKTRGQQVTLSCSPISGHRSVSWYQQTPGQGLQFLFEYFSETQRNKGNFPGRFSGRQFSNSRSEMNVSTLELGDSALYLCASRAGNEQYFGPGTRLTVT.

This sequence joins TRBV7-8 and TRBJ1-1, with D perhaps matching TRBD1 (5 bases). Germline values: CDR1 SGHVS, CDR2 FQNEAQ. This CDR3 is built from 12 residues. With 1 base removed from V and 8 bases from J, the gap between germline ends came to 8 bases. The CDR3 bases are TGTGCCAGCAGCTTAGAGGGGTGGGAAGCTTTCTTT. Its translation is CASSLEGWEAFF.

This sequence joins TRBV7-9 and TRBJ2-1; 7 nucleotides match TRBD1. V shed 1 base and J 5 bases; nucleotides not matched to a gene: 8. The germline gives CDR1 SEHNR, CDR2 FQNEAQ (reference sequence). This CDR3 contains 16 residues. In DNA form, the CDR3 reads TGTGCCAGCAGCTTAGGACAGGGTTGGGCAGACAATGAGCAGTTCTTC. Translating gives CASSLGQGWADNEQFF.

This clone was seen just once. The same CDR3 also results from other DNA sequences found in this sample. This chain links TRBV30 with TRBJ1-5, with D possibly TRBD1 on 5 matching bases. This CDR3 region has 13 residues. The V and J ends lost 0 bases and 6 bases respectively, with 9 bases between them. Germline CDR1 reads GTSNPN; CDR2 reads SVGIG (reference sequence). CDR3: CAWSVQEGQPQHF. CDR3 nucleotide sequence: TGTGCCTGGAGTGTACAGGAGGGTCAGCCCCAGCATTTT.

This clone was recorded only once. The chain couples TRBV28 to TRBJ2-5, with TRBD1 matching over 8 bases. The DNA end favors TRBJ2-7, so the J call may be wrong. There are 15 residues in the CDR3. Germline CDR1 and CDR2: MDHEN and SYDVKM. This chain's CDR3 is CASSSSGTGLYEQYF. The CDR3 bases are TGTGCCAGCAGTTCCTCCGGGACAGGACTCTACGAGCAGTACTTC.

About this clone: At one of its ends the junction is not consistent with the germline gene, which may arise from a read error. V is TRBV7-9 and J is TRBJ1-2; D uncertain. This CDR3 has 12 amino acids. The germline V gene has CDR1 SEHNR and CDR2 FQNEAQ (reference sequence). CDR3 bases: TGTGCCAGCAGCTTAGACCAGTCCAGGAACCCCTTC. Its translation: CASSLDQSRNPF.

This clone was seen only once. The rearrangement links TRBV11-2 to TRBJ2-5; 11 bases map to TRBD1. Trimming removed 1 base from V and 2 bases from J; junction bases left unmatched: 3. Germline V gives CDR1 SGHAT, CDR2 FQNNGV. The CDR3 contains 16 residues. DNA of the CDR3: TGTGCCAGCAGCTTAGGGGGACAGGGGGTTCAAGAGACCCAGTACTTC. It is translated as CASSLGGQGVQETQYF.

The chain links TRBV4-2 to TRBJ2-4, with TRBD2 matching over 11 bases. Germline assignment: CDR1 LGHNA and CDR2 YNFKEQ. V lost 0 bases to trimming and J lost 8 bases; unmatched junction nucleotides: 12. The CDR3 contains 18 residues. The CDR3 spells CASSQDPPSSGGIDIQYF. In DNA, the CDR3 is TGTGCCAGCAGCCAAGATCCCCCCTCTAGCGGGGGGATAGACATTCAGTACTTC.

The chain couples TRBV7-9 to TRBJ2-1; possibly TRBD2 for D (7 bases). This CDR3 has 18 residues. V was cut by 0 bases and J by 7 bases, with 22 bases left in between. Per the germline V gene, CDR1 is SEHNR and CDR2 is FQNEAQ (reference sequence). The CDR3 is CASSLAPPGAGAWNEQFF. The CDR3 nucleotides read TGTGCCAGCAGCTTAGCCCCGCCAGGGGCGGGAGCCTGGAATGAGCAGTTCTTC.

This chain connects TRBV6-5 to TRBJ2-1, with 8 bases that match TRBD1. This CDR3 contains 15 residues. The V segment lost 0 bases and the J segment 6 bases; nucleotides outside the gene matches: 4. The germline gives CDR1 MNHEY, CDR2 SVGAGI. The CDR3 bases are TGTGCCAGCAGTTACTCGGCAGGGGGCTCCAATGAGCAGTTCTTC. This sequence encodes CASSYSAGGSNEQFF.

The rearrangement uses TRBV7-2 and TRBJ2-1; 8 bases align to TRBD2. The CDR3 totals 16 residues. Germline loops: CDR1 SGHTA, CDR2 FQGNSA. The trim removed 2 bases at V and 10 bases at J, leaving 13 bases unmatched. Written as DNA, the CDR3 is TGTGCCAGCAGCTTAAGTCGCGGGACTAGGGAGGCGGAGCAGTTCTTC. Residues: CASSLSRGTREAEQFF.

The V and J genes are TRBV28 and TRBJ1-2; TRBD1 matches 8 bases. CDR1 is MDHEN and CDR2 is SYDVKM in the germline V gene. CDR3 length equals 15 residues. After removal of 5 bases from V and 6 bases from J, the junction contained 11 bases not matched to a gene. Here the CDR3 reads CASSPPGQVGDGYTF. As DNA, the CDR3 is TGTGCCAGCAGTCCTCCGGGACAGGTAGGCGATGGCTACACCTTC.

The chain employs TRBV11-2 and TRBJ1-1; the match to TRBD1 covers 8 bases. CDR3 length: 14 amino acids. With 4 bases clipped from V and 1 base from J, the junction kept 2 bases outside the gene matches. The germline V gene encodes CDR1 SGHAT and CDR2 FQNNGV. The CDR3 coding sequence is TGTGCCAGCAGCTCAGGGGGCGGGAACACTGAAGCTTTCTTT. Encoded protein: CASSSGGGNTEAFF.

The chain has TRBV4-2 and TRBJ1-5; the D is unclear. Germline lookup yields CDR1 LGHNA and CDR2 YNFKEQ. Trimming shortened V by 0 bases and J by 4 bases, and 4 bases separated the two germline ends. CDR3 length: 13 amino acids. The CDR3 bases are TGTGCCAGCAGCCAAGATCCAAATCAGCCCCAGCATTTT. Translating gives CASSQDPNQPQHF.

This CDR3 reads CASSTLDSSYEQYF. As DNA, the CDR3 is TGTGCCAGCAGTACTCTCGACTCATCCTACGAGCAGTACTTC. The rearrangement joins TRBV6-5 to TRBJ2-7, with D unresolved. CDR3 length equals 14 residues. Germline CDR1 and CDR2: MNHEY and SVGAGI. The V gene lost 5 bases and the J gene lost 1 base, with 12 bases spanning the gap.

This sequence joins TRBV11-1 and TRBJ2-1; 7 bases map to TRBD2. The CDR3 covers 17 residues. V lost 3 bases, J lost 0 bases, and 8 bases stayed unmatched. Germline V CDR1 and CDR2: SGHAT, FQDESV (reference sequence). This CDR3 reads CASSFAGAGSSYNEQFF. CDR3 nucleotides: TGTGCCAGCAGCTTTGCGGGAGCGGGGAGCTCCTACAATGAGCAGTTCTTC.

CDR3 bases: TGTGCCAGTAGTATAGACAGCCGGGACAGGTACTCTCGGGGTACGCAGTATTTT. It specifies CASSIDSRDRYSRGTQYF. The J gene is TRBJ2-3, the V gene TRBV19, with 8 bases lining up with TRBD1. Germline CDR1 is LNHDA and CDR2 is SQIVND (reference sequence). There are 18 residues in the CDR3. V shed 0 bases and J 8 bases; nucleotides not matched to a gene: 16.

The chain couples TRBV7-2 to TRBJ1-1; D may be TRBD1 (5 bases). Trimming removed 7 bases at V and 3 bases at J, with 15 bases between. Germline assignment: CDR1 SGHTA and CDR2 FQGNSA. The CDR3 consists of 14 residues. CDR3 coding DNA: TGTGCCAGCAACTTTGGCGGGGCGGACACTGAAGCTTTCTTT. Protein product: CASNFGGADTEAFF.

The chain joins TRBV19 to TRBJ2-7; TRBD1 might be the D (6 bases). V was clipped by 0 bases and J by 2 bases, with 11 bases between them. The CDR3 sequence is 15 residues long. Germline V CDR1 and CDR2: LNHDA, SQIVND (reference sequence). In DNA, the CDR3 is TGTGCCAGTAGTATAGACCGGACAGAACCCTACGAGCAGTACTTC. Its translation: CASSIDRTEPYEQYF.

The rearrangement joins TRBV9 to TRBJ1-1; D call uncertain. The V and J ends lost 0 bases and 8 bases respectively, with 14 bases between them. This CDR3 is built from 14 residues. CDR1 and CDR2 (germline): SGDLS, YYNGEE. The CDR3: CASSVAPRESEAFF. The CDR3 DNA follows: TGTGCCAGCAGCGTAGCTCCCCGGGAATCCGAAGCTTTCTTT.

This chain links TRBV29-1 with TRBJ2-5; 10 bases agree with TRBD1. V lost 5 bases and J lost 4; bases outside the gene matches: 1. CDR1 is SQVTM and CDR2 is ANQGSEA in the germline V gene. The CDR3 spans 12 residues. The chain's CDR3 is CSVWTGGETQYF. Written as DNA, the CDR3 is TGCAGCGTTTGGACAGGGGGAGAGACCCAGTACTTC.

The rearrangement uses TRBV6-1 and TRBJ1-4; TRBD1 is a possible D gene (6 bases). Germline CDR1 is MNHNS and CDR2 is SASEGT. The CDR3 runs to 15 residues. The V end lost 4 bases, the J end lost 7 bases, and 16 bases lay between the germline ends. The CDR3 DNA reads TGTGCCAGCAGTGCTACCGGGGGGCTAGTTGAAAAACTGTTTTTT. Protein sequence: CASSATGGLVEKLFF.